The TCR beta chain under discussion was sequenced for a study of blood T cell repertoires in COVID-19. In the original processing: Reference gene primers were amplified, and this amplification served to estimate nucleated cell counts. The method was immunoSEQ multiplex PCR; TCRdb's version includes in-frame clones alone and lacks a portion of them. The V and J calls and the clone size are those of that table, but D and trimming were determined from the DNA. The sample has around 140,000 clones, over 75% seen once. Self-reported history from a screening survey and questionnaire set each donor's cohort. Trimming removed 3 bases from V and 3 bases from J, with 8 bases in between. This CDR3 comprises 13 residues.

Sequenced: PBMCs or T cells enriched from blood (not recorded which). This chain links TRBV12-3 or TRBV12-4 with TRBJ1-1, with D tentatively TRBD1 (5 bases). The source is a woman in her forties or fifties who had recovered from COVID-19. CDR3 DNA: TGTGCCAGCAGTTTTAAAGGGGACACTGAAGCTTTCTTT. Its translation is CASSFKGDTEAFF.